Given below is one T cell receptor (beta chain) in context. Per the original methods: Nucleated cell number was recorded as an estimate derived from reference gene primer amplification. Profiled with immunoSEQ multiplex PCR; TCRdb holds only in-frame clones, not every one. Clone size and the V and J calls come from that table; the DNA yielded D and trimming. The sample carries around 180,000 clones, approximately 90% recorded once. These data originate in a study of blood T cell repertoires in COVID-19. Background on the study: Spain, Italy and the United States supplied samples that represented acute and convalescent COVID-19.

The CDR3 totals 15 residues. V shed 6 bases, J shed 2 bases, and the junction held 7 bases outside the gene matches. The germline V gene encodes CDR1 MNHEY and CDR2 SVGEGT. The chain employs TRBV6-2 or TRBV6-3 and TRBJ2-7, with TRBD2 identical over 10 bases. The clonotype was recovered from a man aged 65 to 85 with active or convalescent COVID-19. The sequenced sample consisted of peripheral blood. For the CDR3, the DNA is TGTGCCAGCAGCTATCTAGCGGGAGACACCTACGAGCAGTACTTC. Translated, it gives CASSYLAGDTYEQYF.